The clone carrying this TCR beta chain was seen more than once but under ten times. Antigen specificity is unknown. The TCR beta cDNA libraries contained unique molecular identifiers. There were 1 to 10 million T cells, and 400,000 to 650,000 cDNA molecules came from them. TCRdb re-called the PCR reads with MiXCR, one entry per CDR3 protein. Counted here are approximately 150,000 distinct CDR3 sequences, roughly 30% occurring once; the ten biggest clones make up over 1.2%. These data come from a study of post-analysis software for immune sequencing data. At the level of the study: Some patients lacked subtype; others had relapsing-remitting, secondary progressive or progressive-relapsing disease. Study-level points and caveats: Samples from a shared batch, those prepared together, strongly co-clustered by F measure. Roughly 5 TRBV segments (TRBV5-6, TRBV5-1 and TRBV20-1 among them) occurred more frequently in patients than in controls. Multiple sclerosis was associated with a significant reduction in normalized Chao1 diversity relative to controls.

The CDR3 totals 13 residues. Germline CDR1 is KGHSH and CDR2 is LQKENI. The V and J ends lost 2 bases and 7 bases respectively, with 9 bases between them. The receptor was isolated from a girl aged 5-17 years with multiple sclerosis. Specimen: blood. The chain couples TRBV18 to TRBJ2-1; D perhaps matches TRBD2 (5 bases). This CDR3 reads CASSPSSGNEQFF. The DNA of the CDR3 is TGTGCCAGCTCACCATCCTCGGGGAATGAGCAGTTCTTC.